The present TCR beta chain was sequenced within a study of T cells in Graves' hyperthyroidism and ophthalmopathy. Study-level background: Staff took peripheral blood when the initial diagnosis was made, before any treatment began. General study results and limits: Ophthalmopathy and stable hyperthyroidism were told apart by a 13 V-J model.

J gave up 9 bases and V 6 bases, and 12 bases lay outside the gene matches. Germline V gene data show CDR1 as SGHTA and CDR2 as FQGNSA. This CDR3 is 17 amino acids long. This clonotype has ten or more counts. Its antigen is not identified. Enrolled ophthalmopathy patients presented with a Clinical Activity Score of at least 3, a NOSPECS grade of at least 4, and disease duration under 3 months. Clinical symptoms, serum thyroxine and TRAb, thyroid ultrasound and orbital computed tomography were used for the diagnoses. The source material, RNA transcripts, was used to amplify TCR beta CDR3 regions. HTBI primers were employed in a first-round RT-PCR of the TCR CDR3. Using its own MiXCR run on the multiplex PCR reads, TCRdb lists one record per CDR3 protein. Of 500,000 or so distinct CDR3 sequences detected, more than 15% appear once; the ten largest clones hold about 16%.

This sequence was found in a young woman with Graves' ophthalmopathy. V and J are TRBV7-2 and TRBJ1-6; 12 bases are a match to TRBD1. Sequencing input: blood. CDR3 amino acids: CASSPGQGAVLVSPLHF. The CDR3 DNA reads TGTGCCAGCAGTCCGGGACAGGGGGCAGTATTGGTTTCACCCCTCCACTTT.